One sample yielded the 5 T cell receptor beta chains listed below, sequenced in a study of cytomegalovirus exposure and HLA in healthy donors (dated by TCRdb to 2017 to 2019). To prepare the library, the immunoSEQ multiplex PCR assay was applied. For the multiplex PCR, a mixture combining 60 forward primers for TCR Vbeta segments and 13 reverse primers for TCR Jbeta segments was used. TCRdb limited this immuneACCESS table to in-frame rearrangements with V and J called. A share of clones is missing; checked studies link under half to unresolved V genes, and the rest is unexplained. The sample table shows 100,000 to 150,000 clones, and 60% to 85% are seen once. The leading ten clones occupy 3.4% of the sample. Sequenced input: PBMCs. Receptors originate from a man aged 25-45 years in good health and CMV-seronegative.

This chain uses TRBV7-3 with TRBJ2-5; TRBD1 aligns across 8 bases. Germline CDR1 reads SGHTA; CDR2 reads FQGTGA. The CDR3 totals 14 residues. Germline trimming cut 5 bases from V and 5 bases from J; bases unmatched to any gene: 7. In DNA form, the CDR3 reads TGTGCCAGCAGCGGGCAGGGGGCGGGGGAGACCCAGTACTTC. It is translated as CASSGQGAGETQYF. Full variable domain (rest looked up from reference TRBV7-3 and TRBJ2-5): GAGVSQTPSNKVTEKGKYVELRCDPISGHTALYWYRQSLGQGPEFLIYFQGTGAADDSGLPNDRFFAVRPEGSVSTLKIQRTERGDSAVYLCASSGQGAGETQYFGPGTRLLVL.

The chain links TRBV5-4 to TRBJ1-1, with D possibly being TRBD1 (6 bases). V lost 4 bases, J lost 8 bases, and 18 bases lay in between. Germline assignment: CDR1 SGHNT and CDR2 YYREEE (reference sequence). The CDR3 is made up of 14 amino acids. CDR3 sequence: CASSTKGGGREAFF. The CDR3 DNA follows: TGTGCCAGCAGCACAAAAGGGGGGGGCCGAGAAGCTTTCTTT.

A remark on this clone: The identical CDR3 is also encoded by other nucleotide sequences in the sample. This sequence joins TRBV7-9 and TRBJ2-5; D remains unclear. CDR3 length: 14 amino acids. The ends were cut back, 2 bases at V and 10 bases at J, with 17 bases in the middle. Germline V CDR1 and CDR2: SEHNR, FQNEAQ (reference sequence). CDR3 region: CASSLITQLPGQYF. The CDR3 bases are TGTGCCAGCAGCTTAATCACCCAACTCCCAGGCCAGTACTTC.

The chain joins TRBV4-3 to TRBJ2-7, with 9 bases that match TRBD2. The germline CDR1 and CDR2 sequences are LGHNA and YSLEER. Germline trimming cut 4 bases from V and 5 bases from J; bases unmatched to any gene: 9. This CDR3 has 15 residues. CDR3 bases: TGCGCCAGCAGCCCCCAGGGACTAGCCGCCCACGAGCAGTACTTC. This gives the protein CASSPQGLAAHEQYF.

V is TRBV28 and J is TRBJ2-2, with D perhaps matching TRBD1 (6 bases). Germline V CDR1 and CDR2: MDHEN, SYDVKM. V was cut by 2 bases and J by 4 bases, with 8 bases left in between. The CDR3 is 14 residues long. CDR3 nucleotides: TGTGCCAGCAGTTTACAACAGGGCACCGGGGAGCTGTTTTTT. This sequence encodes CASSLQQGTGELFF.